Many counts were recorded for the clone carrying this T cell receptor beta chain. The antigen is undetermined. A TCRbeta library incorporating unique molecular identifiers was prepared. Using its own MiXCR run on the PCR reads, TCRdb lists one record per CDR3 protein. Of approximately 250,000 distinct CDR3 sequences in the sample, roughly 26% were seen once. The data derive from a study of T-cell reconstitution after alpha-beta-depleted transplantation in children. Overall study results and limits: Elevated TCRbeta diversity at day 60 was traced, in some patients, to surviving recipient T cells and thymic progenitors. By one year post-transplant, T-cell counts and diversity largely arose from T cells that were newly produced. Reported findings indicate that, about two months after transplant, alpha-beta T cells came from several hundred expanded clones, which were derived from non-depleted graft cells.

This CDR3 has 16 amino acids. V lost 3 bases, J lost 8 bases, and 20 bases lay in between. Looked up from germline, CDR1 is SGHVS and CDR2 is FQNEAQ. This receptor was identified in a girl aged 2 to 9 with Fanconi anemia, due to receive a stem cell transplant. The sample in question was PBMCs, obtained before TCRalphabeta/CD19-depleted stem cell transplant. The V call is TRBV7-8, the J call TRBJ2-1; tentative D call: TRBD2 (6 bases). In nucleotides, the CDR3 is TGTGCCAGCAGCTTTCCCACTAGCCGATTCGATCATGAGCAGTTCTTC. Translation: CASSFPTSRFDHEQFF.